This T cell receptor (beta chain) came from a study of OX40 agonist ivuxolimab in advanced cancers. Clones were read by immunoSEQ multiplex PCR, and TCRdb kept only the in-frame ones, dropping some. The sample holds approximately 60,000 clones, roughly 90% seen once. CDR3 length: 14 residues. V shed 3 bases and J shed 3 bases, with 11 bases lying between them. CDR1 is LNHDA, CDR2 SQIVND, per germline (reference sequence). The starting material was CD4+ or CD8+ T cells sorted from blood, obtained in a trial of the OX40 agonist ivuxolimab. The receptor was isolated from an adult with an advanced solid tumor such as melanoma, head and neck, liver or kidney cancer. The rearrangement joins TRBV19 to TRBJ1-1; no reliable D call. This CDR3 is CASSMKGGDTEAFF. For the CDR3, the DNA is TGTGCCAGTAGTATGAAGGGTGGGGACACTGAAGCTTTCTTT.